A selection of T cell receptor beta chains follows, all from one sample in a study of OX40 agonist ivuxolimab in advanced cancers. The table came from immunoSEQ multiplex PCR; TCRdb's copy has only in-frame clones and leaves some out. The sample includes roughly 36,000 clones, around nine tenths of them seen just once. This sample comprised CD4+ or CD8+ T cells sorted from blood, obtained in a trial of the OX40 agonist ivuxolimab. The receptors come from an adult with an advanced solid tumor such as melanoma, head and neck, liver or kidney cancer. CDR3s include the opening cysteine and the closing phenylalanine or tryptophan. The order of the fields is D gene, J gene, clone size, V gene, CDR3 DNA, CDR3 protein. D genes are given only for firm matches. A clone size is listed for some rows: how often the clone was seen (once, few, many), or a class if it is expanded.

d_gene: -
j_gene: TRBJ2-7
abundance: -
v_gene: TRBV5-3
CDR3nt: TGTGCCAGCAGCTTAGAGTTCGAGCAGTACTTC
CDR3aa: CASSLEFEQYF

d_gene: -
j_gene: TRBJ2-7
abundance: -
v_gene: TRBV29-1
CDR3nt: TGCAGCGTTGAAGGGCCGTCCACCGACGAGCAGTACTTC
CDR3aa: CSVEGPSTDEQYF

d_gene: -
j_gene: TRBJ1-2
abundance: -
v_gene: TRBV5-6
CDR3nt: TGTGCCAGCAGCTTGAGGGGTTACTATGGCTACACCTTC
CDR3aa: CASSLRGYYGYTF

d_gene: -
j_gene: TRBJ2-7
abundance: -
v_gene: TRBV2
CDR3nt: TGTGCCAGCAGTGCTACTTACGAGCAGTACTTC
CDR3aa: CASSATYEQYF

d_gene: -
j_gene: TRBJ2-1
abundance: -
v_gene: TRBV11-2
CDR3nt: TGTGCCAGCAGCTTAGTCCGGGACCCCATATCTAACAATGAGCAGTTCTTC
CDR3aa: CASSLVRDPISNNEQFF

d_gene: -
j_gene: TRBJ2-5
abundance: -
v_gene: TRBV11-2
CDR3nt: TGTGCCAGCAGCTCCAGGGTAATAAAAGAGACCCAGTACTTC
CDR3aa: CASSSRVIKETQYF

d_gene: -
j_gene: TRBJ1-3
abundance: -
v_gene: TRBV4-1
CDR3nt: TGCGCCAGCAGCCAAGATAAGCAGCCTCGCCTGTGGGGAAACACCATATATTTT
CDR3aa: CASSQDKQPRLWGNTIYF

d_gene: TRBD2
j_gene: TRBJ2-7
abundance: -
v_gene: TRBV6-1
CDR3nt: TGTGCCAGCAGTGCCCCGGTTGCTAGCGGGAGCTACGAGCAGTACTTC
CDR3aa: CASSAPVASGSYEQYF

d_gene: TRBD2
j_gene: TRBJ2-1
abundance: -
v_gene: TRBV5-1
CDR3nt: TGCGCCAGCAGCCCCACGGGACTAGCATTAAATGAGCAGTTCTTC
CDR3aa: CASSPTGLALNEQFF

d_gene: -
j_gene: TRBJ2-4
abundance: once
v_gene: TRBV11-2
CDR3nt: TGTGCCAGCAGCTTGGCGGGACTAGCCAAAAACATTCAGTACTTC
CDR3aa: CASSLAGLAKNIQYF

d_gene: -
j_gene: TRBJ2-6
abundance: -
v_gene: TRBV4-3
CDR3nt: TGCGCCAGCAGCCGTCTCAGGGACTCTGGGGCCAACGTCCTGACTTTC
CDR3aa: CASSRLRDSGANVLTF

d_gene: -
j_gene: TRBJ1-2
abundance: -
v_gene: TRBV5-4
CDR3nt: TGTGCCAGCAGCTTGGATAGGGTGATCGGCTACACCTTC
CDR3aa: CASSLDRVIGYTF

d_gene: -
j_gene: TRBJ1-1
abundance: -
v_gene: TRBV27
CDR3nt: TGTGCCAGCAGTTTGGGGGCAAAGATGAACACTGAAGCTTTCTTT
CDR3aa: CASSLGAKMNTEAFF

d_gene: TRBD2
j_gene: TRBJ2-3
abundance: -
v_gene: TRBV6-5
CDR3nt: TGTGCCAGCAGTTCGGGACTAGCGGGAGGTGCAGATACGCAGTATTTT
CDR3aa: CASSSGLAGGADTQYF

d_gene: TRBD2
j_gene: TRBJ2-7
abundance: -
v_gene: TRBV7-2
CDR3nt: TGTGCCAGCAGCCCCGGGACTAGCGGGAGGGAGAGCTCCTACGAGCAGTACTTC
CDR3aa: CASSPGTSGRESSYEQYF

d_gene: -
j_gene: TRBJ1-1
abundance: -
v_gene: TRBV18
CDR3nt: TGTGCCAGCTCACCGGACCACACTGAAGCTTTCTTT
CDR3aa: CASSPDHTEAFF

d_gene: -
j_gene: TRBJ1-4
abundance: -
v_gene: TRBV7-2
CDR3nt: TGTGCCAGCAGCGCGCGCAGAAATGAAAAACTGTTTTTT
CDR3aa: CASSARRNEKLFF

d_gene: -
j_gene: TRBJ1-2
abundance: -
v_gene: TRBV7-9
CDR3nt: TGTGCCAGCAGCCACGGAGCGGCCTATGGCTACACCTTC
CDR3aa: CASSHGAAYGYTF

d_gene: TRBD2
j_gene: TRBJ2-1
abundance: -
v_gene: TRBV28
CDR3nt: TGTGCCAGCAGTTTACAGACTAGCGGGATGATAGGGAGGGGACTATCCTACAATGAGCAGTTCTTC
CDR3aa: CASSLQTSGMIGRGLSYNEQFF

d_gene: TRBD1
j_gene: TRBJ2-5
abundance: -
v_gene: TRBV19
CDR3nt: TGTGCCAGTAGTAAGTGGACAGGGTGGGAAGAGACCCAGTACTTC
CDR3aa: CASSKWTGWEETQYF

d_gene: TRBD2
j_gene: TRBJ2-7
abundance: -
v_gene: TRBV10-3
CDR3nt: TGTGCCATCAGTGGACAGGGAAGGCGGGAGGGGCAGTACTTC
CDR3aa: CAISGQGRREGQYF

d_gene: -
j_gene: TRBJ2-1
abundance: -
v_gene: TRBV5-4
CDR3nt: TGTGCCAGCAGCTTGACGGGAGAGTCGTACAATGAGCAGTTCTTC
CDR3aa: CASSLTGESYNEQFF

d_gene: TRBD1
j_gene: TRBJ1-4
abundance: -
v_gene: TRBV2
CDR3nt: TGTGCCAGTAATGGACAGGGCCGTAATGAAAAACTGTTTTTT
CDR3aa: CASNGQGRNEKLFF

d_gene: TRBD2
j_gene: TRBJ2-1
abundance: once
v_gene: TRBV6-4
CDR3nt: TGTGCCAGCAGTCCGGGACTAGCGTCGGATGAGCAGTTCTTC
CDR3aa: CASSPGLASDEQFF

d_gene: -
j_gene: TRBJ1-1
abundance: -
v_gene: TRBV5-6
CDR3nt: TGTGCCAGTAGGCGCGGGATGAACACTGAAGCTTTCTTT
CDR3aa: CASRRGMNTEAFF

d_gene: -
j_gene: TRBJ1-4
abundance: -
v_gene: TRBV5-1
CDR3nt: TGCGCCAGCAGCTTGGATACGGGACGGCATAATGAAAAACTGTTTTTT
CDR3aa: CASSLDTGRHNEKLFF

d_gene: -
j_gene: TRBJ2-7
abundance: -
v_gene: TRBV4-2
CDR3nt: TGTGCCAGCAGCCAAAGGTCCTACGAGCAGTACTTC
CDR3aa: CASSQRSYEQYF

d_gene: TRBD1
j_gene: TRBJ1-2
abundance: -
v_gene: TRBV7-2
CDR3nt: TGTGCCAGCAGCTTTCAACAGGGGGTACAAGGCTACACCTTC
CDR3aa: CASSFQQGVQGYTF

d_gene: -
j_gene: TRBJ1-3
abundance: -
v_gene: TRBV7-2
CDR3nt: TGTGCCAGCAGCCTCGGGACCCTCTCTGGAAACACCATATATTTT
CDR3aa: CASSLGTLSGNTIYF

d_gene: TRBD1
j_gene: TRBJ1-1
abundance: -
v_gene: TRBV9
CDR3nt: TGTGCCAGCAGCGTAGCTACCAGGACAGGGGGCGCGAACACTGAAGCTTTCTTT
CDR3aa: CASSVATRTGGANTEAFF

d_gene: TRBD1
j_gene: TRBJ1-1
abundance: -
v_gene: TRBV15
CDR3nt: TGTGCCACCAGCAGAGTTGGGACAGGGTCTGAAGCTTTCTTT
CDR3aa: CATSRVGTGSEAFF

d_gene: -
j_gene: TRBJ2-3
abundance: -
v_gene: TRBV14
CDR3nt: TGTGCCAGCAGCCCACCCCTCGGGGATACGCAGTATTTT
CDR3aa: CASSPPLGDTQYF

d_gene: -
j_gene: TRBJ2-7
abundance: -
v_gene: TRBV7-3
CDR3nt: TGTGCCAGCACCGCTGATGTTAAGTACGAGCAGTACTTC
CDR3aa: CASTADVKYEQYF

d_gene: TRBD1
j_gene: TRBJ2-7
abundance: -
v_gene: TRBV5-1
CDR3nt: TGCGCCAGCAGCTTGGGACGGGACAGGGCCTACGAGCAGTACTTC
CDR3aa: CASSLGRDRAYEQYF

d_gene: -
j_gene: TRBJ2-7
abundance: -
v_gene: TRBV6-5
CDR3nt: TGTGCCAGCACCCCAAGGCTTGGGTTGGGTCACGAGCAGTACTTC
CDR3aa: CASTPRLGLGHEQYF

d_gene: -
j_gene: TRBJ1-5
abundance: -
v_gene: TRBV6-1
CDR3nt: TGTGCCAGCACCGTGTCAGGGGATCAGCCCCAGCATTTT
CDR3aa: CASTVSGDQPQHF

d_gene: -
j_gene: TRBJ1-2
abundance: -
v_gene: TRBV30
CDR3nt: TGTGCCTGGATAAGGGGGGGGTATGGCTACACCTTC
CDR3aa: CAWIRGGYGYTF

d_gene: -
j_gene: TRBJ2-5
abundance: -
v_gene: TRBV5-4
CDR3nt: TGTGCCAGCAGCTTGTTGTCAGGTGTAGGGGGAGAGACCCAGTACTTC
CDR3aa: CASSLLSGVGGETQYF

d_gene: -
j_gene: TRBJ2-6
abundance: -
v_gene: TRBV5-1
CDR3nt: TGCGCCAGCAGCCCAGATGGGTCCGGGGCCAACGTCCTGACTTTC
CDR3aa: CASSPDGSGANVLTF

d_gene: TRBD1
j_gene: TRBJ1-1
abundance: -
v_gene: TRBV5-1
CDR3nt: TGCGCCAGCAGCAAGGGACAGGGGGTTGGCACTGAAGCTTTCTTT
CDR3aa: CASSKGQGVGTEAFF

d_gene: -
j_gene: TRBJ2-2
abundance: -
v_gene: TRBV11-2
CDR3nt: TGTGCCAGCAGCTTGGGTCGGACCGGGGAGCTGTTTTTT
CDR3aa: CASSLGRTGELFF

d_gene: -
j_gene: TRBJ1-6
abundance: once
v_gene: TRBV27
CDR3nt: TGTGCCAGCAGTTTACGTCAGGGGATTTCACCCCTCCACTTT
CDR3aa: CASSLRQGISPLHF

d_gene: -
j_gene: TRBJ2-1
abundance: once
v_gene: TRBV12-5
CDR3nt: TGTGCTAGTGGACCCCCCCGGACAGCCTACAATGAGCAGTTCTTC
CDR3aa: CASGPPRTAYNEQFF